Reported below is one T cell receptor beta chain. Repeated repertoire sampling spanned the course of chemoradiotherapy. These data belong to a study of chemoradiotherapy in HPV16-positive cancers. This CDR3 contains 15 residues. Trimming at V came to 4 bases and at J to 1 base, leaving 8 bases not matched to a gene. CDR1 is SGHDT, CDR2 YYEEEE, per germline. The table came from immunoSEQ multiplex PCR; TCRdb's copy has only in-frame clones and leaves some out. There are about 15,000 clones in the sample; just over 90% occur only once, and roughly 2.5% lies in the top ten. The source of this sequence is a human donor with HPV-associated anogenital cancer. The starting material was blood, obtained from a patient who underwent chemoradiotherapy. The chain employs TRBV5-6 and TRBJ2-7, with 7 nucleotides matching TRBD2. The CDR3 DNA follows: TGTGCCAGCAGCGGGGTGGGGACTAAGTCCTACGAGCAGTACTTC. This gives the protein CASSGVGTKSYEQYF.